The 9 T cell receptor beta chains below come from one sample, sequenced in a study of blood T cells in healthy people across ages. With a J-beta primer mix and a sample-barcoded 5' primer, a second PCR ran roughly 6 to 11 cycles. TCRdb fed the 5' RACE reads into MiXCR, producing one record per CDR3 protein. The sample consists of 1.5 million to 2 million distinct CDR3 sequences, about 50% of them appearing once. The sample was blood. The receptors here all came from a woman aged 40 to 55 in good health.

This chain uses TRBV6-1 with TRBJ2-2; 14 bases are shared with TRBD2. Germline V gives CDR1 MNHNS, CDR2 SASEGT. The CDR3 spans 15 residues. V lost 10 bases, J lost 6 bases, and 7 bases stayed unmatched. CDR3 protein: CAIGTSGGRAGELFF. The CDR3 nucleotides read TGTGCCATTGGGACTAGCGGGGGAAGGGCCGGGGAGCTGTTTTTT.

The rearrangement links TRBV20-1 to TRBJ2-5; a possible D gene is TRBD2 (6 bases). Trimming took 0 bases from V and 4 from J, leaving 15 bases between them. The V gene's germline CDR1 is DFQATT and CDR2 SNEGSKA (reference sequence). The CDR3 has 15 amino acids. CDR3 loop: CSARDSRRARETQYF. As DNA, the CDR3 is TGCAGTGCTAGAGATTCACGGAGGGCTAGAGAGACCCAGTACTTC.

CDR3 region: CASSDTSGWGYEQYF. The CDR3 bases are TGTGCCAGCAGTGATACTAGCGGGTGGGGATACGAGCAGTACTTC. The chain links TRBV25-1 to TRBJ2-7, with 9 bases identical to TRBD2. Per germline, CDR1 MGHDK and CDR2 SYGVNS. The junction had 7 bases not matched to a gene; V was cut back by 3 bases and J by 4 bases. This CDR3 is 15 amino acids long.

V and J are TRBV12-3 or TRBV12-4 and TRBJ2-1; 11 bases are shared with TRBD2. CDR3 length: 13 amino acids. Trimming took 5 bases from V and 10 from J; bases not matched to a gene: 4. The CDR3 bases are TGTGCCAGCAGTGGGTCTAGCGGGGGGGAGCAGTTCTTC. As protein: CASSGSSGGEQFF.

The chain's CDR3 is CASSQERGDYEQYF. For the CDR3, the DNA is TGTGCCAGCAGCCAAGAGAGGGGTGACTACGAGCAGTACTTC. The V and J genes are TRBV4-2 and TRBJ2-7, with D perhaps TRBD1 or TRBD2 (5 bases each). Germline CDR1 is LGHNA and CDR2 is YNFKEQ. The CDR3 is 14 residues long. Trimming shortened V by 0 bases and J by 3 bases, and 9 bases separated the two germline ends.

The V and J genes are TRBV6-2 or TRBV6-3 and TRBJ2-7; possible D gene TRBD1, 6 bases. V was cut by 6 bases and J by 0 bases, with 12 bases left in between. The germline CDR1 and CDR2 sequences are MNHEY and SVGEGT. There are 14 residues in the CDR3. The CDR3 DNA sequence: TGTGCCAGCAGGGGATACAGGGCCTCCTACGAGCAGTACTTC. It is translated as CASRGYRASYEQYF.

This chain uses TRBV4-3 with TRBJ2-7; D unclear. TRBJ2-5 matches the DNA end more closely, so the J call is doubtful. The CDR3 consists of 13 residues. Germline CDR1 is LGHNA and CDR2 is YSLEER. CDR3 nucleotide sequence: TGCGCCAGCAGCCAAGCGCCAGAAGAGACCCAGTACTTC. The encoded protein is CASSQAPEETQYF.

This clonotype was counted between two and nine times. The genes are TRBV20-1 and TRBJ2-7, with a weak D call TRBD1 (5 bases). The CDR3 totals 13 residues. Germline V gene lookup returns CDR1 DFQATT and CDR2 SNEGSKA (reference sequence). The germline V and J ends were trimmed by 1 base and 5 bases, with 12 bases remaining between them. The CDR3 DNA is TGCAGTGCTAGAGTCGTACAGGCGGACGAGCAGTACTTC. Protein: CSARVVQADEQYF.

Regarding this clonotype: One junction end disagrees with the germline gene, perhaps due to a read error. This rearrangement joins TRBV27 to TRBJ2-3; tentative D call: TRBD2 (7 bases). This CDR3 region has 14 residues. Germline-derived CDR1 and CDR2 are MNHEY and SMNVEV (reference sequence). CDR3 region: CETRGGLGGDTQYF. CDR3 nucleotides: TGCGAGACTAGGGGGGGCCTCGGGGGAGATACGCAGTATTTT.